The clone carrying this T cell receptor beta chain was seen only a few times. These data come from a study of beta chain features in type 1 diabetes. Every bit of the isolated RNA underwent reverse transcription, so sequencing read expressed TCRB transcripts. Profiling relied on immunoSEQ multiplex PCR, and the TCRdb table lists in-frame clones only, not all of them. This table holds about 220,000 clones, approximately 11% found once. CD4+ naive, central memory, regulatory and stem cell-like memory subsets were isolated by sorting on CD45RO/CCR7/CD25/CD127/CD95/CD27. Each sorted fraction was over 95% pure. The CDR3 extends over 13 amino acids. Between the trimmed V and J ends, which lost 4 bases and 3 bases, there was a span of 12 bases. Germline V lookup: CDR1 GTSNPN, CDR2 SVGIG (reference sequence).

The genes are TRBV30 and TRBJ1-2; tentatively, D is TRBD1 (5 bases). What was sequenced was central memory CD4+ T cells from blood. The receptor was derived from a man in his late teens or twenties in good health. CDR3 DNA sequence: TGTGCCTGGACAGGCAGGGCCGACTATGGCTACACCTTC. This encodes CAWTGRADYGYTF. The full variable domain, its missing parts supplied by reference TRBV30 and TRBJ1-2, is SQTIHQWPATLVQPVGSPLSLECTVEGTSNPNLYWYRQAAGRGLQLLFYSVGIGQISSEVPQNLSASRPQDRQFILSSKKLLLSDSGFYLCAWTGRADYGYTFGSGTRLTVV.